A single sample gave rise to the 4 T cell receptor beta chains below, sequenced in a study of blood T cell repertoires in COVID-19. Clones were sequenced by immunoSEQ multiplex PCR, and TCRdb holds only the in-frame ones, with some missing. The table records 400,000 to 450,000 clones, more than 80% of them present only once. The source material was PBMCs or T cells enriched from blood (not recorded which). These receptor sequences come from a man aged 30 to 39 who had recovered from COVID-19.

The chain is built from TRBV4-1 and TRBJ1-5; D is unresolved. The CDR3 extends over 15 amino acids. V gave up 0 bases and J gave up 7 bases, with 13 bases separating them. Germline assignment: CDR1 MGHRA and CDR2 YSYEKL. The CDR3 nucleotides read TGCGCCAGCAGCCAAGATGGAGGTCCGCGGCAGCCCCAGCATTTT. This gives the protein CASSQDGGPRQPQHF.

The CDR3 loop reads CAISAGLYIGTEKAFF. CDR3 coding DNA: TGTGCCATCAGTGCCGGCTTGTATATCGGGACAGAGAAAGCTTTCTTT. The rearrangement uses TRBV10-3 and TRBJ1-1; 7 bases match TRBD1. CDR3 size: 16 residues. V lost 4 bases to trimming and J lost 9 bases; unmatched junction nucleotides: 17. CDR1 and CDR2 from the germline V gene are ENHRY and SYGVKD.

This clone appeared once. The chain combines TRBV2 with TRBJ2-3; D perhaps matches TRBD2 (6 bases). The CDR3 covers 15 residues. From germline, CDR1 is SNHLY and CDR2 FYNNEI. Trimming removed 8 bases from V and 1 base from J, with 16 bases in between. The CDR3 region has the DNA TGTGCCAGCGGGCCCGGGACTCTCGGCACAGATACGCAGTATTTT. It codes for CASGPGTLGTDTQYF.

The chain has TRBV6-5 and TRBJ2-7, with D maybe TRBD2 (6 bases). The germline V gene encodes CDR1 MNHEY and CDR2 SVGAGI. Trimming pared 1 base from V and 5 bases from J, leaving 9 bases between. This CDR3 contains 13 residues. This CDR3 is CASSYFSGNEQYF. As DNA, the CDR3 is TGTGCCAGCAGTTACTTTAGCGGTAACGAGCAGTACTTC.